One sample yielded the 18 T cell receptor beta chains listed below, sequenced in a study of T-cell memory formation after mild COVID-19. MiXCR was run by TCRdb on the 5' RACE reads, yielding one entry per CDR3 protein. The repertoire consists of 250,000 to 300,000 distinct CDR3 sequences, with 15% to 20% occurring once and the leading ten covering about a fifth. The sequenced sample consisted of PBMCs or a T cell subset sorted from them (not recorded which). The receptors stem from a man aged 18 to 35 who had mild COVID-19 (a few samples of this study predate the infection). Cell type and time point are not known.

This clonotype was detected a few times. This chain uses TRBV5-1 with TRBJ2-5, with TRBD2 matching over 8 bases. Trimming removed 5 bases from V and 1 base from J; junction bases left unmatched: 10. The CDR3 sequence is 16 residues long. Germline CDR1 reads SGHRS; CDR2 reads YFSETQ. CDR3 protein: CASRSGGRPLQETQYF. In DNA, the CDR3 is TGCGCCAGCAGGAGCGGGGGCAGACCACTCCAAGAGACCCAGTACTTC.

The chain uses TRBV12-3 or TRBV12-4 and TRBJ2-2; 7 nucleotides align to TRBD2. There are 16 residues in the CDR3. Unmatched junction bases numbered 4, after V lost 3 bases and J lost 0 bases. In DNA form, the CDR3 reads TGTGCCAGCAGTTTGAGTCTAGCGGCGAACACCGGGGAGCTGTTTTTT. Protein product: CASSLSLAANTGELFF.

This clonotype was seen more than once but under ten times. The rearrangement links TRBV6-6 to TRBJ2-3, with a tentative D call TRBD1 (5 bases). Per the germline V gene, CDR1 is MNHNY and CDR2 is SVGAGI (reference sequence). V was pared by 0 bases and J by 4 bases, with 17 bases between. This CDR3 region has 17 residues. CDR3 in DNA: TGTGCCAGCAGTTACTCCTGGGCAAGGGGTCGGGCAGATACGCAGTATTTT. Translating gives CASSYSWARGRADTQYF.

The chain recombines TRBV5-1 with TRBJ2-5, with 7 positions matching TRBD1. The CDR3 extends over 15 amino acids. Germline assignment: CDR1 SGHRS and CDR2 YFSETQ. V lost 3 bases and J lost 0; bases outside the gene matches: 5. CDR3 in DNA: TGCGCCAGCAGCTCGAGGGGACAGTACCAAGAGACCCAGTACTTC. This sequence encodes CASSSRGQYQETQYF.

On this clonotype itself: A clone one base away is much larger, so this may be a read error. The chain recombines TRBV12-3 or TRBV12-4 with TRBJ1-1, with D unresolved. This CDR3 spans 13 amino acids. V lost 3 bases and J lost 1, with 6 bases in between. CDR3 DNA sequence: TGTGCCAGCAGTTTGATGTGGAACACTGAAGCTTTCTTT. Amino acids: CASSLMWNTEAFF.

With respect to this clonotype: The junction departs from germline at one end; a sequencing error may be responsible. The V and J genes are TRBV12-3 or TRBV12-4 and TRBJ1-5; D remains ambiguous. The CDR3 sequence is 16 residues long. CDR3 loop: CASSPYVAGGKQPQHF. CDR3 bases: TGTGCCAGCAGCCCCTACGTGGCGGGCGGCAAACAGCCCCAGCATTTT.

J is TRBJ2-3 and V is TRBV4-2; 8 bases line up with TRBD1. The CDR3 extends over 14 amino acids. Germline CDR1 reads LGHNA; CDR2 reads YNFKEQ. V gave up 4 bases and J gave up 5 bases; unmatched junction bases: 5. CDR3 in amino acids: CASSRGTGQDTQYF. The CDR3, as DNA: TGTGCCAGCAGCCGCGGGACAGGCCAAGATACGCAGTATTTT.

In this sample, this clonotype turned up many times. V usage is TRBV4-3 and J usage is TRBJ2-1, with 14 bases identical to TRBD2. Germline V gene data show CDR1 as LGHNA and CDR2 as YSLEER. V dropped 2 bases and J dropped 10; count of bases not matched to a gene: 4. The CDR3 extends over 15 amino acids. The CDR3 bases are TGCGCCAGCAGCCAACTGGGACTAGCGGGGGCCGAGCAGTTCTTC. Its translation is CASSQLGLAGAEQFF.

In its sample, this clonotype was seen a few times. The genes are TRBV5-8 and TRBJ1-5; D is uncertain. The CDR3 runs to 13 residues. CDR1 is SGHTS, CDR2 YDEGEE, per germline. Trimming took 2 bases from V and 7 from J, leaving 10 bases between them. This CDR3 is CASSFGSDQPQHF. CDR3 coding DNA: TGTGCCAGCAGCTTTGGTTCAGACCAGCCCCAGCATTTT.

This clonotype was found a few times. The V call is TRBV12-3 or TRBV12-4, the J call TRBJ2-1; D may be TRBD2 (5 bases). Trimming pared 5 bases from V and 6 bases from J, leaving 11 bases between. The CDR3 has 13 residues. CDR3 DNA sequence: TGTGCCAGCAGTAACGGACTCCGCAATGAGCAGTTCTTC. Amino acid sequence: CASSNGLRNEQFF.

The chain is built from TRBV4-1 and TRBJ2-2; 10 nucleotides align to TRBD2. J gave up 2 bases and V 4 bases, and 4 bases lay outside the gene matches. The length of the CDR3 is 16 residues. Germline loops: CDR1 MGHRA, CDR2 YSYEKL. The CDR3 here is CASSPTSGFNTGELFF. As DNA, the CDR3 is TGCGCCAGCAGCCCGACTAGCGGGTTTAACACCGGGGAGCTGTTTTTT.

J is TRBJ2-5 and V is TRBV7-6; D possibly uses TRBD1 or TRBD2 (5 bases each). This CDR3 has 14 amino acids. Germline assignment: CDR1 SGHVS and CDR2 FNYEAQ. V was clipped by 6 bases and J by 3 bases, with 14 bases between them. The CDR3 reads CASRPRGGEETQYF. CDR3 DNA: TGTGCCAGCAGGCCCCGTGGGGGTGAAGAGACCCAGTACTTC. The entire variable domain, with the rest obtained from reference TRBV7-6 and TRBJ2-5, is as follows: GAGVSQSPRYKVTKRGQDVALRCDPISGHVSLYWYRQALGQGPEFLTYFNYEAQQDKSGLPNDRFSAERPEGSISTLTIQRTEQRDSAMYRCASRPRGGEETQYFGPGTRLLVL.

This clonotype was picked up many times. This CDR3 reads CASSPPWPPVGTQYF. The DNA of the CDR3 is TGTGCCAGCAGCCCCCCCTGGCCCCCGGTGGGGACCCAGTACTTC. The chain carries TRBV7-9 and TRBJ2-5; D call uncertain. Trimming removed 5 bases at V and 7 bases at J, with 20 bases between. The CDR3 contains 15 residues. Looked up from germline, CDR1 is SEHNR and CDR2 is FQNEAQ (reference sequence). Based on the CDR3 plus reference TRBV7-9 and TRBJ2-5, the full variable domain is DTGVSQNPRHKITKRGQNVTFRCDPISEHNRLYWYRQTLGQGPEFLTYFQNEAQLEKSRLLSDRFSAERPKGSFSTLEIQRTEQGDSAMYLCASSPPWPPVGTQYFGPGTRLLVL.

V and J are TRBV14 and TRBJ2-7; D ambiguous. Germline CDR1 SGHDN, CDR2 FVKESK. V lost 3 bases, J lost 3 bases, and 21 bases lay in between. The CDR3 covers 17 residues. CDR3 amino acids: CASSHLLGRNRVYEQYV. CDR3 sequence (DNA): TGTGCCAGCAGCCACCTCTTGGGAAGGAATCGGGTCTACGAGCAGTACGTC.

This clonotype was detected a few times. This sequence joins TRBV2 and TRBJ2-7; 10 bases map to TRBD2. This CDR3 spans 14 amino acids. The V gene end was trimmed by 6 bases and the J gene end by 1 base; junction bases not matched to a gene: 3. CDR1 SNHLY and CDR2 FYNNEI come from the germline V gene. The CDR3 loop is CASRRSGGSYEQYF. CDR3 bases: TGTGCCAGCAGGCGTAGCGGGGGGTCCTACGAGCAGTACTTC.

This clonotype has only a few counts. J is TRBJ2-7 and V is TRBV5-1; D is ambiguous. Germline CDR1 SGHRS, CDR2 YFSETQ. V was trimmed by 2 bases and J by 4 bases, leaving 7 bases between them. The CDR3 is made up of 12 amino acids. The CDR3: CASSFDGYEQYV. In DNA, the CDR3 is TGCGCCAGCAGCTTCGATGGGTACGAGCAGTACGTC.

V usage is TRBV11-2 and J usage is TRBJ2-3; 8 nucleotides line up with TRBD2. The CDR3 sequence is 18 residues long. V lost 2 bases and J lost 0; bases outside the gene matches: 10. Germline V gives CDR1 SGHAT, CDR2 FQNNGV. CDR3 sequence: CASSLFQRGHPSTDTQYF. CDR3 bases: TGTGCCAGCAGCTTATTCCAGCGGGGGCACCCTAGCACAGATACGCAGTATTTT.

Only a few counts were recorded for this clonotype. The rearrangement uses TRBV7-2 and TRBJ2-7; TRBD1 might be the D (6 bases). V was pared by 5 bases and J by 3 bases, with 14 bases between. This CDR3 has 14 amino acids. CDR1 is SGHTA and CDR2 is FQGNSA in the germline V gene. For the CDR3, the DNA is TGTGCCAGCAGCCCCGACAGGCTTAGCTACGAGCAGTACTTC. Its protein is CASSPDRLSYEQYF.